The 31 T cell receptor beta chains given below trace back to one sample, sequenced in a study of Tregs in tolerant kidney transplant recipients. Repertoires were generated with immunoSEQ multiplex PCR, while TCRdb's copy carries only in-frame clones and drops some. This table has 85,000 to 90,000 clones, more than 90% appearing once. The sequencing sample was made of CD8+ T cells from blood. These TCRs come from a human donor in good health.

In this sample, this clone turned up a few times. This rearrangement joins TRBV6-1 to TRBJ1-2; weak D call: TRBD1 (6 bases). The V gene lost 8 bases and the J gene lost 3 bases, with 10 bases spanning the gap. The CDR3 has 12 amino acids. Germline CDR1 and CDR2: MNHNS and SASEGT. CDR3 loop: CASPGTYYGYTF. As DNA, the CDR3 is TGTGCCAGCCCCGGGACATACTATGGCTACACCTTC.

V is TRBV5-4 and J is TRBJ2-7; no clear D. The CDR3 is 13 amino acids. CDR1 is SGHNT, CDR2 YYREEE, per germline (reference sequence). The V end was cut by 9 bases, the J end by 2 bases, with 15 bases between. This CDR3 is CATTDGSTYEQYF. In nucleotides, the CDR3 is TGTGCCACGACGGACGGCTCCACCTACGAGCAGTACTTC.

The rearrangement joins TRBV6-5 to TRBJ2-7; 8 bases match TRBD1. Looked up from germline, CDR1 is MNHEY and CDR2 is SVGAGI. J lost 4 bases, V lost 6 bases, and 8 bases had no gene match. The CDR3 loop spans 14 amino acids. CDR3 in DNA: TGTGCCAGCAGCTCCATAGGGACAGGATACGAGCAGTACTTC. This sequence encodes CASSSIGTGYEQYF.

The chain combines TRBV7-3 with TRBJ2-1; 7 nucleotides line up with TRBD1. CDR1 and CDR2 (germline): SGHTA, FQGTGA. The CDR3 totals 15 residues. Germline trimming cut 2 bases from V and 9 bases from J; bases unmatched to any gene: 10. The CDR3 bases are TGTGCCAGCAGCTTACTAGGGGGCGGTTTGCCTGAGCAGTTCTTC. It specifies CASSLLGGGLPEQFF.

The V and J genes are TRBV5-6 and TRBJ2-2; D uncertain. V gave up 5 bases and J gave up 4 bases, with 6 bases separating them. CDR3 length: 12 amino acids. Looked up from germline, CDR1 is SGHDT and CDR2 is YYEEEE. Here the CDR3 reads CASSPRTGELFF. In DNA form, the CDR3 reads TGTGCCAGCAGTCCCCGCACCGGGGAGCTGTTTTTT.

This chain connects TRBV2 to TRBJ1-4, with D perhaps matching TRBD1 (5 bases). The CDR3 consists of 13 residues. CDR1 and CDR2 (germline): SNHLY, FYNNEI. V was trimmed by 4 bases and J by 8 bases, leaving 11 bases between them. CDR3 in amino acids: CASSAPWGEKLFF. The CDR3 bases are TGTGCCAGCAGTGCTCCATGGGGGGAAAAACTGTTTTTT.

The chain carries TRBV6-6 and TRBJ2-7; 8 positions match TRBD1. The CDR3 sequence is 16 residues long. The V segment lost 2 bases and the J segment 3 bases; nucleotides outside the gene matches: 9. Germline CDR1 and CDR2: MNHNY and SVGAGI (reference sequence). CDR3 sequence: CASSYGGDRRIYEQYF. The CDR3 DNA reads TGTGCCAGCAGTTACGGAGGGGACAGGAGAATCTACGAGCAGTACTTC.

The chain uses TRBV4-1 and TRBJ1-2, with a tentative D call TRBD1 (5 bases). V was cut by 4 bases and J by 2 bases, with 14 bases left in between. CDR3 size: 15 residues. Looked up from germline, CDR1 is MGHRA and CDR2 is YSYEKL. CDR3 DNA: TGCGCCAGCAGCCCGGGAGCTCAGGGCAACTATGGCTACACCTTC. As protein: CASSPGAQGNYGYTF.

The V call is TRBV19, the J call TRBJ1-6, with D perhaps matching TRBD1 (5 bases). CDR3 length: 14 residues. The V gene's germline CDR1 is LNHDA and CDR2 SQIVND (reference sequence). Trimming shortened V by 3 bases and J by 7 bases, and 10 bases separated the two germline ends. The CDR3 coding sequence is TGTGCCAGTAGTATCCGACAGCCGAATTCACCCCTCCACTTT. Its protein product is CASSIRQPNSPLHF. The complete variable domain, with remaining parts taken from reference TRBV19 and TRBJ1-6, reads DGGITQSPKYLFRKEGQNVTLSCEQNLNHDAMYWYRQDPGQGLRLIYYSQIVNDFQKGDIAEGYSVSREKKESFPLTVTSAQKNPTAFYLCASSIRQPNSPLHFGNGTRLTVT.

The chain joins TRBV7-8 to TRBJ2-3; 10 bases are shared with TRBD2. The CDR3 has 16 residues. V lost 6 bases to trimming and J lost 1 base; unmatched junction nucleotides: 7. Per germline, CDR1 SGHVS and CDR2 FQNEAQ. CDR3: CASRPGGTSGTDTQYF. CDR3 bases: TGTGCCAGCAGGCCTGGGGGGACTAGCGGCACAGATACGCAGTATTTT.

The chain recombines TRBV19 with TRBJ2-3; TRBD1 aligns across 7 bases. From germline, CDR1 is LNHDA and CDR2 SQIVND (reference sequence). CDR3 length: 16 amino acids. Losses at the gene ends were 1 base for V and 4 bases for J; bases not matched to a gene: 8. CDR3 residues: CASSIVRGRESDTQYF. The CDR3 bases are TGTGCCAGTAGTATAGTGAGGGGGCGCGAGTCAGATACGCAGTATTTT.

V and J are TRBV9 and TRBJ2-7; possibly TRBD1 for D (5 bases). V was pared by 0 bases and J by 7 bases, with 14 bases between. CDR3 length: 14 residues. Germline V gene data show CDR1 as SGDLS and CDR2 as YYNGEE. The CDR3 region has the DNA TGTGCCAGCAGCGTAGAAGGGGTTCTTGGAGAGCAGTACTTC. Its translation: CASSVEGVLGEQYF.

Comment on this clone: The junction differs from germline at one of its ends, possibly a read error. The V call is TRBV7-7, the J call TRBJ2-1, with D maybe TRBD1 (6 bases). Germline CDR1 SSHAT, CDR2 FNYEAQ (reference sequence). This CDR3 region has 13 residues. CDR3 residues: CASSPPGADEQFF. DNA of the CDR3: TGTGCTAGCAGCCCCCCAGGGGCGGATGAGCAGTTCTTC.

The chain has TRBV14 and TRBJ2-1; no clear D gene. CDR3 size: 17 residues. Germline loops: CDR1 SGHDN, CDR2 FVKESK. With 1 base removed from V and 4 bases from J, the gap between germline ends came to 17 bases. The CDR3 region is CASSQGPQFDRYNEQFF. CDR3 in DNA: TGTGCCAGCAGCCAAGGGCCGCAATTTGATAGATACAATGAGCAGTTCTTC.

The CDR3 protein is CASSSSANEQFF. The DNA of the CDR3 is TGTGCCAGCAGCTCCTCAGCCAATGAGCAGTTCTTC. The genes are TRBV7-9 and TRBJ2-1; unclear D gene. This CDR3 region has 12 residues. The V gene's germline CDR1 is SEHNR and CDR2 FQNEAQ (reference sequence). V lost 4 bases, J lost 6 bases, and 7 bases lay in between.

This sequence joins TRBV27 and TRBJ2-5; perhaps TRBD1 as D (6 bases). Germline V gene sequence: CDR1 MNHEY, CDR2 SMNVEV (reference sequence). Trimming stripped 2 bases from V and 6 bases from J, with 10 bases between. This CDR3 comprises 13 residues. CDR3 sequence: CASSLGGRKTQYF. DNA of the CDR3: TGTGCCAGCAGTTTAGGGGGCAGGAAGACCCAGTACTTC.

The rearrangement uses TRBV2 and TRBJ2-1, with TRBD1 matching over 8 bases. Trimming removed 5 bases from V and 16 bases from J; junction bases left unmatched: 7. Per the germline V gene, CDR1 is SNHLY and CDR2 is FYNNEI. This CDR3 has 11 amino acids. CDR3 bases: TGTGCCAGCAGTCAGGACAGGGTTCACTTCTTC. It specifies CASSQDRVHFF.

CDR3 bases: TGCGCCAGCAGCTTCGAGGTCAGCTCTGGGGCCAACGTCCTGACTTTC. Translated: CASSFEVSSGANVLTF. V gene TRBV5-1 combines with J gene TRBJ2-6; D is ambiguous. Between the trimmed V and J ends, which lost 2 bases and 0 bases, there was a span of 9 bases. This CDR3 contains 16 residues. CDR1 SGHRS and CDR2 YFSETQ come from the germline V gene.

The CDR3 spells CASSVGDSGEQYF. Written as DNA, the CDR3 is TGTGCCAGCAGCGTTGGGGATAGCGGGGAGCAGTACTTC. The chain joins TRBV9 to TRBJ2-7; 7 nucleotides match TRBD2. This CDR3 has 13 residues. From germline, CDR1 is SGDLS and CDR2 YYNGEE. Germline trimming cut 2 bases from V and 7 bases from J; bases unmatched to any gene: 6.

CDR3 residues: CASLTRNGYTF. As DNA, the CDR3 is TGTGCCAGCTTAACCCGGAATGGCTACACCTTC. V gene TRBV14 combines with J gene TRBJ1-2; D is unresolved. Per the germline V gene, CDR1 is SGHDN and CDR2 is FVKESK. This CDR3 comprises 11 residues. Trimming pared 8 bases from V and 6 bases from J, leaving 10 bases between.

This chain connects TRBV6-1 to TRBJ1-4, with D possibly matching TRBD1 (6 bases). Germline V lookup: CDR1 MNHNS, CDR2 SASEGT. V dropped 6 bases and J dropped 7 bases, with 12 bases sitting between them. The length of the CDR3 is 13 residues. CDR3 protein: CASRQGFFEKLFF. In DNA form, the CDR3 reads TGTGCCAGCAGACAGGGTTTTTTTGAAAAACTGTTTTTT.

The rearrangement links TRBV6-5 to TRBJ1-2, with 8 bases matching TRBD1. There are 14 residues in the CDR3. V trimming: 1 base; J trimming: 6 bases; junction bases outside the gene matches: 4. Looked up from germline, CDR1 is MNHEY and CDR2 is SVGAGI. DNA of the CDR3: TGTGCCAGCAGTTACTACCAGGGGGCCGATGGCTACACCTTC. Amino acid sequence: CASSYYQGADGYTF.

The chain uses TRBV7-9 and TRBJ2-1; no clear D gene. The germline CDR1 and CDR2 sequences are SEHNR and FQNEAQ (reference sequence). Trimming removed 3 bases at V and 9 bases at J, with 6 bases between. The CDR3 spans 11 residues. CDR3 sequence (DNA): TGTGCCAGCAGCTTGGGGATTGAGCAGTTCTTC. As protein: CASSLGIEQFF.

V gene TRBV14 combines with J gene TRBJ1-6; D not certain. Germline lookup yields CDR1 SGHDN and CDR2 FVKESK. V gave up 4 bases and J gave up 6 bases, with 16 bases separating them. The CDR3 has 16 residues. CDR3 residues: CASSPLGRVSNSPLHF. The CDR3 region has the DNA TGTGCCAGCAGCCCCCTAGGCCGGGTTTCTAATTCACCCCTCCACTTT.

V usage is TRBV6-1 and J usage is TRBJ2-7; possible D gene TRBD2, 5 bases. Trimming stripped 5 bases from V and 3 bases from J, with 17 bases between. Germline V gene sequence: CDR1 MNHNS, CDR2 SASEGT. The CDR3 spans 15 residues. The CDR3 is CASSLYSGSHYEQYF. CDR3 nucleotides: TGTGCCAGCAGTTTATACTCGGGGTCCCACTACGAGCAGTACTTC.

V usage is TRBV11-2 and J usage is TRBJ2-7; 12 bases line up with TRBD2. Looked up from germline, CDR1 is SGHAT and CDR2 is FQNNGV. V was pared by 5 bases and J by 1 base, with 3 bases of the junction left unmatched. CDR3 length: 15 residues. In nucleotides, the CDR3 is TGTGCCAGCAGCCGACTAGCGGGGGAGTCCTACGAGCAGTACTTC. This gives the protein CASSRLAGESYEQYF.

The chain uses TRBV5-6 and TRBJ2-1; D is unclear. The CDR3 is 12 amino acids. Germline V gene lookup returns CDR1 SGHDT and CDR2 YYEEEE. Trimming cost V 4 bases and J 6 bases, with 8 bases left between them. This chain's CDR3 is CASSNFGNEQFF. Written as DNA, the CDR3 is TGTGCCAGCAGCAACTTCGGCAATGAGCAGTTCTTC.

This chain joins TRBV4-1 and TRBJ1-3, with D possibly TRBD1 on 5 matching bases. The CDR3 length is 16 residues. Germline CDR1 is MGHRA and CDR2 is YSYEKL. V lost 1 base, J lost 4 bases, and 14 bases lay in between. The CDR3 sequence is CASSQVIGGSGNTIYF. The CDR3 DNA sequence: TGCGCCAGCAGCCAAGTAATCGGGGGTTCCGGAAACACCATATATTTT.

This clone was seen more than once but under ten times. The chain combines TRBV14 with TRBJ1-3; D is ambiguous. Per the germline V gene, CDR1 is SGHDN and CDR2 is FVKESK. V lost 5 bases to trimming and J lost 0 bases, with 5 bases between them. There are 13 residues in the CDR3. CDR3 protein: CASSINSGNTIYF. As DNA, the CDR3 is TGTGCCAGCAGCATTAACTCTGGAAACACCATATATTTT.

The chain is built from TRBV7-9 and TRBJ1-1, with 7 bases fitting TRBD1. This CDR3 contains 11 residues. Germline V gene sequence: CDR1 SEHNR, CDR2 FQNEAQ (reference sequence). With V trimmed by 6 bases and J by 10 bases, 5 bases remained unmatched. The DNA for the CDR3 is TGTGCCAGCAGGACAGGGAACGTAGCTTTCTTT. Translated, it gives CASRTGNVAFF.

J is TRBJ2-1 and V is TRBV19; no clear D gene. The CDR3 is made up of 15 amino acids. Germline V CDR1 and CDR2: LNHDA, SQIVND (reference sequence). The V and J ends lost 5 bases and 0 bases respectively, with 11 bases between them. The CDR3 DNA follows: TGTGCCAGTAGTGCAGCCCATAGCTCCTACAATGAGCAGTTCTTC. This sequence encodes CASSAAHSSYNEQFF.